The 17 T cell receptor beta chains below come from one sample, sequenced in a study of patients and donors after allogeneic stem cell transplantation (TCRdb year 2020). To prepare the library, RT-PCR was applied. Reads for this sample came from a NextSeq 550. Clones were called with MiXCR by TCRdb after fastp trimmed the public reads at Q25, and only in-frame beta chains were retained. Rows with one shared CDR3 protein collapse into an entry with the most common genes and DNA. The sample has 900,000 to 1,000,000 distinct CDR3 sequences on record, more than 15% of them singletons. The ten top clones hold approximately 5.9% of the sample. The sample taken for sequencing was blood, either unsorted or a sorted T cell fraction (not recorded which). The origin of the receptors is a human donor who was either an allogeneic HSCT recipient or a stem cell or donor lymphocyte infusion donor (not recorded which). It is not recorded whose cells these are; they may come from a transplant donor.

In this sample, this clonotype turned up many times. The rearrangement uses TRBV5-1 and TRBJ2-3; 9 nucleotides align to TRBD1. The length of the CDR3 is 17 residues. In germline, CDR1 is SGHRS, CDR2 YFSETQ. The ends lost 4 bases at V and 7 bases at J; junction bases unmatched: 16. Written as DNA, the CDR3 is TGCGCCAGCAGCCCGGACCCGGGACAGGGAAAGCGAAATACGCAGTATTTT. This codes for CASSPDPGQGKRNTQYF.

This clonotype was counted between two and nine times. CDR3 sequence: CSAPSYNEQFF. The CDR3 nucleotides are TGCAGCGCCCCCTCCTACAATGAGCAGTTCTTC. The J gene is TRBJ2-1, the V gene TRBV29-1, with D uncertain. CDR1 is SQVTM and CDR2 is ANQGSEA in the germline V gene. V lost 7 bases, J lost 0 bases, and 4 bases lay in between. The CDR3 covers 11 residues.

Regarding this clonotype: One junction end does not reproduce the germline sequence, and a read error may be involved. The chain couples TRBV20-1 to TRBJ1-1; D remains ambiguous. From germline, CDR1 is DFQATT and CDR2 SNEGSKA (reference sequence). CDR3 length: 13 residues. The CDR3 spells CSARVGVYTEAFF. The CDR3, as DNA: TGCAGTGCGAGAGTCGGGGTTTACACTGAAGCTTTCTTT.

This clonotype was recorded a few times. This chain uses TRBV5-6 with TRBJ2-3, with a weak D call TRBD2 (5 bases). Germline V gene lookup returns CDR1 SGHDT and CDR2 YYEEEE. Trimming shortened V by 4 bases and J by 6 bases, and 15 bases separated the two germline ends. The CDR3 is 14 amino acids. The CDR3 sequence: CASSVDWGVDTQYF. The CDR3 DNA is TGTGCCAGCAGCGTCGACTGGGGAGTTGATACGCAGTATTTT.

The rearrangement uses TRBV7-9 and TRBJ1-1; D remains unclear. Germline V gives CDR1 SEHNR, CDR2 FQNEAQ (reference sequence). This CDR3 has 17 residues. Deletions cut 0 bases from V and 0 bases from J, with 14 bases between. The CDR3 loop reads CASSLAGKNSMNTEAFF. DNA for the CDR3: TGTGCCAGCAGCTTAGCCGGGAAAAACTCCATGAACACTGAAGCTTTCTTT.

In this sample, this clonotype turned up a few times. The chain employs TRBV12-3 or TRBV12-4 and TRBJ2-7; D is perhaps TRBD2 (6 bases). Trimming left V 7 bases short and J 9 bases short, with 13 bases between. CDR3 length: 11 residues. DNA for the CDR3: TGTGCCAGCAAGGGCTCCGGGGGGCAGTACTTC. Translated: CASKGSGGQYF.

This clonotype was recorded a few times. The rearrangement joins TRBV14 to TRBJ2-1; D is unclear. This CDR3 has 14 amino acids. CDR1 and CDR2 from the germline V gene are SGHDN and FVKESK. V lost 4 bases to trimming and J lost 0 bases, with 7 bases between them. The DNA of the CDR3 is TGTGCCAGCAGCCCAATTGACTCCTACAATGAGCAGTTCTTC. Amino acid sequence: CASSPIDSYNEQFF.

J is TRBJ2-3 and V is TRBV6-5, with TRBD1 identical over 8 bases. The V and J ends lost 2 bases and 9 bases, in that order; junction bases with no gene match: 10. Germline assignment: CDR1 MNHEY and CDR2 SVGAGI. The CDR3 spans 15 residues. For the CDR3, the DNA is TGTGCCAGCAGTTACGGGGCAGGGGGCTTAGCGACGCAGTATTTT. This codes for CASSYGAGGLATQYF.

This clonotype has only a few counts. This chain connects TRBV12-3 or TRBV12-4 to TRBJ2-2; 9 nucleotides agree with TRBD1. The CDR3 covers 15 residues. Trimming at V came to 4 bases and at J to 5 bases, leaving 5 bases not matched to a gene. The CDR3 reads CASSSTGGRTGELFF. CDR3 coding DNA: TGTGCCAGCAGTTCAACAGGGGGCCGAACCGGGGAGCTGTTTTTT.

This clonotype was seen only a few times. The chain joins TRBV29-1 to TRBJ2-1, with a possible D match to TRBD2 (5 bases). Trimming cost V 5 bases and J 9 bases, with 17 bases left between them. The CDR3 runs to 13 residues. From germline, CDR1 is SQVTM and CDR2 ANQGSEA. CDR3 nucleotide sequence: TGCAGCGTTCGTCATAGGGAGTGGGGTGAGCAGTTCTTC. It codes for CSVRHREWGEQFF.

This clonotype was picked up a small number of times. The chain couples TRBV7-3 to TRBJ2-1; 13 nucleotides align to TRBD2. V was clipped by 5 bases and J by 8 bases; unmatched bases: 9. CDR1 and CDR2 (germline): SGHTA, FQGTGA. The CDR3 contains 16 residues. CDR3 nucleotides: TGTGCCAGCAGCGGCCAGACTAGCGGGGGGAGTGATGAGCAGTTCTTC. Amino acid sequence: CASSGQTSGGSDEQFF.

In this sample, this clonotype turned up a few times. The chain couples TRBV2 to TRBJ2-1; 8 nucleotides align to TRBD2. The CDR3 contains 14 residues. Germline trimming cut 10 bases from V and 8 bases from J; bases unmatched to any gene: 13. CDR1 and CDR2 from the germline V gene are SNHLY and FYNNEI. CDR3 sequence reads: CAIARTSCHDEQFF. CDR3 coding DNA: TGTGCCATCGCCCGGACTAGCTGCCACGATGAGCAGTTCTTC. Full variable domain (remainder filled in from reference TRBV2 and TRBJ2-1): EPEVTQTPSHQVTQMGQEVILRCVPISNHLYFYWYRQILGQKVEFLVSFYNNEISEKSEIFDDQFSVERPDGSNFTLKIRSTKLEDSAMYFCAIARTSCHDEQFFGPGTRLTVL.

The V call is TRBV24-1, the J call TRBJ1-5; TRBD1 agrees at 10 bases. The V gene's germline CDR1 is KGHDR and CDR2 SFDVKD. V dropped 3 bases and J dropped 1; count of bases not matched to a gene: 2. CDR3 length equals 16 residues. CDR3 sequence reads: CATSDRDRGSNQPQHF. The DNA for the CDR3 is TGTGCCACCAGTGATCGGGACAGGGGCAGCAATCAGCCCCAGCATTTT.

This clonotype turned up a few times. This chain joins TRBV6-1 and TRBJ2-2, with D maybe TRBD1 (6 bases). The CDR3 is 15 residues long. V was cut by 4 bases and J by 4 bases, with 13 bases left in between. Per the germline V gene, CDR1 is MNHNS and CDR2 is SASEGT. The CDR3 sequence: CASSAGAVRTGELFF. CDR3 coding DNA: TGTGCCAGCAGTGCAGGGGCAGTTCGCACCGGGGAGCTGTTTTTT.

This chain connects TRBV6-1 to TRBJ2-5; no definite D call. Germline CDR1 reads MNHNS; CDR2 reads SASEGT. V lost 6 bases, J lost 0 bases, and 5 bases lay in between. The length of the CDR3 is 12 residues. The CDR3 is CASSIHQETQYF. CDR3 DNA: TGTGCCAGCAGCATCCACCAAGAGACCCAGTACTTC.

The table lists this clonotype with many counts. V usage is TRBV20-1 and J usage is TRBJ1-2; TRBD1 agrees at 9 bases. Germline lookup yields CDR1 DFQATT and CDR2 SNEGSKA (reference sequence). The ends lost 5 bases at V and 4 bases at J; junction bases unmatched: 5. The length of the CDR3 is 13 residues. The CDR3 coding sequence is TGCAGTGCTTTGGGACAGGGAGCCTATGGCTACACCTTC. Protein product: CSALGQGAYGYTF.

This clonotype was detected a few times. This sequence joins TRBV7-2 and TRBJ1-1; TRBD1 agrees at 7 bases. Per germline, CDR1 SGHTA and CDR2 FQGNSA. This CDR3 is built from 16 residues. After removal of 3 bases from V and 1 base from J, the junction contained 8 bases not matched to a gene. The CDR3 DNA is TGTGCCAGCAGCTTGACGCCGGGACAGACGAACACTGAAGCTTTCTTT. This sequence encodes CASSLTPGQTNTEAFF. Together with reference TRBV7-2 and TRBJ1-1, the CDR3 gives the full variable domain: GAGVSQSPSNKVTEKGKDVELRCDPISGHTALYWYRQSLGQGLEFLIYFQGNSAPDKSGLPSDRFSAERTGGSVSTLTIQRTQQEDSAVYLCASSLTPGQTNTEAFFGQGTRLTVV.